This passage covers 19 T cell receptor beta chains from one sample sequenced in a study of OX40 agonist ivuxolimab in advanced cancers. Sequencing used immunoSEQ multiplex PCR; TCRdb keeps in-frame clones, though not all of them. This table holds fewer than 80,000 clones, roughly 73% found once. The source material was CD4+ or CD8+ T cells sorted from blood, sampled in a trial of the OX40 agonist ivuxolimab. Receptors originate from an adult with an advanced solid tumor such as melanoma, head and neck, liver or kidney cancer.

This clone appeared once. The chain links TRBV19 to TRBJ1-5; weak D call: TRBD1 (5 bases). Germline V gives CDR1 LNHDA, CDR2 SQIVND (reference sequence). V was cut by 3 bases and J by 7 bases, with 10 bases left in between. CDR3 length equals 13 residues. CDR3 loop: CASSIRGVQPQHF. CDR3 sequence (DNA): TGTGCCAGTAGTATCCGAGGGGTGCAGCCCCAGCATTTT.

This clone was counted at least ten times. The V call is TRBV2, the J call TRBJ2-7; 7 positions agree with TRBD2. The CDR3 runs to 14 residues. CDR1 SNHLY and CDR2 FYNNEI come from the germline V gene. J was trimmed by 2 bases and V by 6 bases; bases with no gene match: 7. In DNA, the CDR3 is TGTGCCAGCAGAAGGGCGGGAGTGACCTACGAGCAGTACTTC. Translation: CASRRAGVTYEQYF.

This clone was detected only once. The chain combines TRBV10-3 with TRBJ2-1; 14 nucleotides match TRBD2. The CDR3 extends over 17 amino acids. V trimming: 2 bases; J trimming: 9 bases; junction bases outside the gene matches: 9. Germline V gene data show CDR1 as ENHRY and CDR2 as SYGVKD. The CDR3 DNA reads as TGTGCCATCAGTGAGACCTCCGGGACTAGCGGGAGTAGTGAGCAGTTCTTC. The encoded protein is CAISETSGTSGSSEQFF.

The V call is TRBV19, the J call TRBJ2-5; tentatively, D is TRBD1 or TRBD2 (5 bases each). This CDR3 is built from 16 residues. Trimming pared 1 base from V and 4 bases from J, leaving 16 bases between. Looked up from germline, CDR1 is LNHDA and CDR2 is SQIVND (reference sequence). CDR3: CASSIVGTKIRETQYF. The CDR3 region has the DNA TGTGCCAGTAGTATAGTCGGGACCAAAATAAGAGAGACCCAGTACTTC. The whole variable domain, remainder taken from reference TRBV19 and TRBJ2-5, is DGGITQSPKYLFRKEGQNVTLSCEQNLNHDAMYWYRQDPGQGLRLIYYSQIVNDFQKGDIAEGYSVSREKKESFPLTVTSAQKNPTAFYLCASSIVGTKIRETQYFGPGTRLLVL.

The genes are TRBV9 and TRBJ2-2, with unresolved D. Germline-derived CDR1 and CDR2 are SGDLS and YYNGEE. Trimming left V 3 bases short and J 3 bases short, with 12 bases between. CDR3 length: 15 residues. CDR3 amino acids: CASSDLRADTGELFF. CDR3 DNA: TGTGCCAGCAGCGATCTCCGGGCCGACACCGGGGAGCTGTTTTTT. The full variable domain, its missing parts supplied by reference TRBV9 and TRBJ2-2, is DSGVTQTPKHLITATGQRVTLRCSPRSGDLSVYWYQQSLDQGLQFLIQYYNGEERAKGNILERFSAQQFPDLHSELNLSSLELGDSALYFCASSDLRADTGELFFGEGSRLTVL.

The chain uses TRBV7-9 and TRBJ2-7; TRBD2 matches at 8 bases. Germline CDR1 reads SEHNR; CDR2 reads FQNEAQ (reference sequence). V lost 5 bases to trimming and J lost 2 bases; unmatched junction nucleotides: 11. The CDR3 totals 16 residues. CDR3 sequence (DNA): TGTGCCAGCAGCCCATCCCCGGGGGGGTTCACCTACGAGCAGTACTTC. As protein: CASSPSPGGFTYEQYF. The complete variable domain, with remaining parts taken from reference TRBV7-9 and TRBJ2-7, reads DTGVSQNPRHKITKRGQNVTFRCDPISEHNRLYWYRQTLGQGPEFLTYFQNEAQLEKSRLLSDRFSAERPKGSFSTLEIQRTEQGDSAMYLCASSPSPGGFTYEQYFGPGTRLTVT.

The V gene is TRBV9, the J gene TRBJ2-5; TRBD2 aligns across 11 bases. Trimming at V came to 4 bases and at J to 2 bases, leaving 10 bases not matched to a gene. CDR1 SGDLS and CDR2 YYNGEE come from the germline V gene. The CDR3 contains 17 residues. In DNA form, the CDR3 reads TGTGCCAGCAGCACCCGAATAGCGGGAGGGGGACAAGAGACCCAGTACTTC. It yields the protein CASSTRIAGGGQETQYF.

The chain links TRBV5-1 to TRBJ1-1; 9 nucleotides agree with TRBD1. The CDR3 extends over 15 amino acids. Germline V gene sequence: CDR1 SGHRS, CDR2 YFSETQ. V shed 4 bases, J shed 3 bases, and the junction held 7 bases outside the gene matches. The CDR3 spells CASSGRGQGDTEAFF. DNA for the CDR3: TGCGCCAGCAGCGGGCGGGGACAGGGTGACACTGAAGCTTTCTTT.

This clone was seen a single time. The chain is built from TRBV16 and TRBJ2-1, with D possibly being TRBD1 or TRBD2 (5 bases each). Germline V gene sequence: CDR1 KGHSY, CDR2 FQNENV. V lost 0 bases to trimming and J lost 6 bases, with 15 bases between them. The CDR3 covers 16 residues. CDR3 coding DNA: TGTGCCAGCAGCCAATCGAGGGACCTCCCCCCCAATGAGCAGTTCTTC. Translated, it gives CASSQSRDLPPNEQFF.

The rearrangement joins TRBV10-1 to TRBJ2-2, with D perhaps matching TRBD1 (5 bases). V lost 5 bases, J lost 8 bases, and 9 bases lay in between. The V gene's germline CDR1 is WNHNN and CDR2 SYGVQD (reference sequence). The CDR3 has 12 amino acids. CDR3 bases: TGCGCCAGCAGTCAGGGTTCGGGGGAGCTGTTTTTT. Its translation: CASSQGSGELFF.

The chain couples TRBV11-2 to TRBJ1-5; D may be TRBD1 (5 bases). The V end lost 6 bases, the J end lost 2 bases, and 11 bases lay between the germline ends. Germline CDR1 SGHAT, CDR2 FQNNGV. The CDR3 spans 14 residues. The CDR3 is CASSSGGGNQPQHF. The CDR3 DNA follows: TGTGCCAGCAGTTCGGGGGGGGGCAATCAGCCCCAGCATTTT.

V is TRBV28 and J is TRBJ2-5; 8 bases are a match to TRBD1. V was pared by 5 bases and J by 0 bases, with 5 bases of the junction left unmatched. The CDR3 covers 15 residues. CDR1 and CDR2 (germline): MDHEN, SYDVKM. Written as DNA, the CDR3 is TGTGCCAGCAGTATTCGACAGGGGTACCAAGAGACCCAGTACTTC. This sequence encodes CASSIRQGYQETQYF.

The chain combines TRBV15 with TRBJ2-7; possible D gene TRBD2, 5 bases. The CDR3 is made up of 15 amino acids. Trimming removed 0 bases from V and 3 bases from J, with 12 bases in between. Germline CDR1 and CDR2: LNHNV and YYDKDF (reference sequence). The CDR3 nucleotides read TGTGCCACCAGCAGAGATCGGGGAGAATTCTACGAGCAGTACTTC. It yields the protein CATSRDRGEFYEQYF.

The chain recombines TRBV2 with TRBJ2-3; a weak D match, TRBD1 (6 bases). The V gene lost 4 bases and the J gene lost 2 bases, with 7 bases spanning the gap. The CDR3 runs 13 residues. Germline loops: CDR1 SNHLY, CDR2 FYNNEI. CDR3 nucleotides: TGTGCCAGCAGTGGACAGGTCACAGATACGCAGTATTTT. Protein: CASSGQVTDTQYF.

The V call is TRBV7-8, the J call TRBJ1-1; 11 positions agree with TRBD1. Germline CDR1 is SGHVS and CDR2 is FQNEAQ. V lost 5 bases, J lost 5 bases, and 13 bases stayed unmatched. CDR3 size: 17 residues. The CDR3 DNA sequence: TGTGCCAGCAGCCATTTCCCTCCGGGACAGGGGGGAACTGAAGCTTTCTTT. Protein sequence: CASSHFPPGQGGTEAFF.

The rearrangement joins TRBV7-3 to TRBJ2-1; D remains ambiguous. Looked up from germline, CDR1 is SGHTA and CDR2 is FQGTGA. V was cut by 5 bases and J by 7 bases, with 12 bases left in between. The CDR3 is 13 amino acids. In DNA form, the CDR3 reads TGTGCCAGCAGCCGCGACCGAGATAATGAGCAGTTCTTC. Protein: CASSRDRDNEQFF.

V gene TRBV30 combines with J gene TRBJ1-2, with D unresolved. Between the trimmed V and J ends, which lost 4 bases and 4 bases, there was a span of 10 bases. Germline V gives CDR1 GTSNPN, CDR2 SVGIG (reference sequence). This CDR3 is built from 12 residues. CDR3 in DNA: TGTGCCTGGAATACGGAGACCTATGGCTACACCTTC. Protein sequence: CAWNTETYGYTF.

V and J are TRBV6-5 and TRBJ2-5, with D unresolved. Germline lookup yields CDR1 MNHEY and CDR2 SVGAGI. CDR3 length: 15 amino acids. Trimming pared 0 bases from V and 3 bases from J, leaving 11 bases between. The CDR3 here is CASSYSITLKETQYF. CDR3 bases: TGTGCCAGCAGTTACTCGATTACCTTGAAAGAGACCCAGTACTTC.

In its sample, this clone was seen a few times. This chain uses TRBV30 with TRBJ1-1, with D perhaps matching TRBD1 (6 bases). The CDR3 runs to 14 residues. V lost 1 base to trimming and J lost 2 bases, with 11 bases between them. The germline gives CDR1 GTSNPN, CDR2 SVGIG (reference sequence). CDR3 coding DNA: TGTGCCTGGAGTGCAACAGGGAAAAACACTGAAGCTTTCTTT. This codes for CAWSATGKNTEAFF.